The 19 T cell receptor beta chains in this list originate from one sample, sequenced in a study of cytomegalovirus exposure and HLA in healthy donors. 13 Jbeta primers and 60 Vbeta primers were used for the PCR. The table came from immunoSEQ multiplex PCR; TCRdb's copy has only in-frame clones and leaves some out. The sample lists around 100,000 clones, about 74% seen once, with around 5% in the top ten. Sequences were obtained from PBMCs. The receptors come from a man younger than 45 in good health and CMV-seropositive.

This clone was observed a few times. The J gene is TRBJ2-2, the V gene TRBV9; 7 bases are a match to TRBD1. CDR3 size: 15 residues. V dropped 5 bases and J dropped 3; count of bases not matched to a gene: 7. CDR1 and CDR2 from the germline V gene are SGDLS and YYNGEE. In DNA, the CDR3 is TGTGCCAGCAGACAGGGGTCCGCCTACACCGGGGAGCTGTTTTTT. Translated, it gives CASRQGSAYTGELFF.

The CDR3 region is CATGTGGQPQHF. In nucleotides, the CDR3 is TGTGCCACCGGGACAGGGGGTCAGCCCCAGCATTTT. V is TRBV19 and J is TRBJ1-5; TRBD1 matches at 11 bases. The V gene's germline CDR1 is LNHDA and CDR2 SQIVND (reference sequence). V lost 10 bases to trimming and J lost 6 bases; unmatched junction nucleotides: 2. The CDR3 covers 12 residues.

In this sample, this clone is medium-sized. This chain links TRBV2 with TRBJ2-1; 7 positions agree with TRBD1. From germline, CDR1 is SNHLY and CDR2 FYNNEI. V shed 4 bases and J 15 bases; nucleotides not matched to a gene: 6. The CDR3 length is 11 residues. This chain's CDR3 is CASSGEGAGFF. The CDR3 DNA reads as TGTGCCAGCAGTGGTGAGGGGGCTGGGTTCTTC. The full variable domain, with the rest looked up from reference TRBV2 and TRBJ2-1, is EPEVTQTPSHQVTQMGQEVILRCVPISNHLYFYWYRQILGQKVEFLVSFYNNEISEKSEIFDDQFSVERPDGSNFTLKIRSTKLEDSAMYFCASSGEGAGFFGPGTRLTVL.

The chain recombines TRBV5-4 with TRBJ2-7; no definite D call. The CDR3 is 14 amino acids. The germline V gene encodes CDR1 SGHNT and CDR2 YYREEE (reference sequence). The V gene lost 0 bases and the J gene lost 0 bases, with 7 bases spanning the gap. The CDR3 DNA reads as TGTGCCAGCAGCTTGGGAGGTTCCTCCTACGAGCAGTACTTC. It codes for CASSLGGSSYEQYF. The full variable domain, its missing parts supplied by reference TRBV5-4 and TRBJ2-7, is ETGVTQSPTHLIKTRGQQVTLRCSSQSGHNTVSWYQQALGQGPQFIFQYYREEENGRGNFPPRFSGLQFPNYSSELNVNALELDDSALYLCASSLGGSSYEQYFGPGTRLTVT.

J is TRBJ2-1 and V is TRBV28, with TRBD2 as a possible D gene (6 bases). CDR1 and CDR2 (germline): MDHEN, SYDVKM. The V gene lost 4 bases and the J gene lost 0 bases, with 16 bases spanning the gap. The CDR3 loop spans 17 amino acids. As DNA, the CDR3 is TGTGCCAGCAGTTCCCACAGACGGGAGAGCTCCTACAATGAGCAGTTCTTC. Translated: CASSSHRRESSYNEQFF.

This clone turned up a few times. The V call is TRBV2, the J call TRBJ1-1, with a weak D call TRBD1 (6 bases). The CDR3 loop spans 14 amino acids. V was trimmed by 4 bases and J by 1 base, leaving 10 bases between them. CDR1 and CDR2 from the germline V gene are SNHLY and FYNNEI. This CDR3 reads CASSVDRTNTEAFF. In DNA form, the CDR3 reads TGTGCCAGCAGTGTAGACAGGACGAACACTGAAGCTTTCTTT.

The chain joins TRBV10-3 to TRBJ2-7, with TRBD1 matching over 10 bases. The CDR3 totals 15 residues. CDR1 is ENHRY, CDR2 SYGVKD, per germline. The trim removed 8 bases at V and 4 bases at J, leaving 11 bases unmatched. In DNA, the CDR3 is TGTGCCATCCGACCGGAGACAGGGGGCGGGTACGAGCAGTACTTC. Amino acids: CAIRPETGGGYEQYF.

The V and J genes are TRBV10-2 and TRBJ1-4, with a tentative D call TRBD1 (6 bases). This CDR3 is 18 amino acids long. Trimming left V 0 bases short and J 3 bases short, with 17 bases between. Germline-derived CDR1 and CDR2 are WSHSY and SAAADI. The chain's CDR3 is CASSESEVLGGPNEKLFF. CDR3 nucleotides: TGCGCCAGCAGTGAGTCGGAGGTTCTTGGGGGCCCTAATGAAAAACTGTTTTTT.

This clone was counted between two and nine times. The V and J genes are TRBV4-3 and TRBJ2-7, with D possibly being TRBD2 (7 bases). V lost 6 bases and J 4 bases, leaving 19 bases between the germline ends. The CDR3 runs to 15 residues. From germline, CDR1 is LGHNA and CDR2 YSLEER. The CDR3 DNA sequence: TGCGCCAGCAGTCACAGGCAGGGGAGGGAATACGAGCAGTACTTC. Amino acid sequence: CASSHRQGREYEQYF.

This rearrangement joins TRBV27 to TRBJ1-4, with 8 nucleotides matching TRBD1. This CDR3 region has 16 residues. Germline V gene sequence: CDR1 MNHEY, CDR2 SMNVEV (reference sequence). V lost 5 bases to trimming and J lost 3 bases; unmatched junction nucleotides: 8. The CDR3 protein is CASSRQGRGANEKLFF. The CDR3, as DNA: TGTGCCAGCAGTCGACAGGGGCGAGGAGCTAATGAAAAACTGTTTTTT.

This chain joins TRBV15 and TRBJ1-2, with TRBD1 as a possible D gene (5 bases). This CDR3 region has 14 residues. In germline, CDR1 is LNHNV, CDR2 YYDKDF (reference sequence). The V end lost 1 base, the J end lost 4 bases, and 10 bases lay between the germline ends. This chain's CDR3 is CATSRAKTAYGYTF. CDR3 DNA sequence: TGTGCCACCAGCAGAGCAAAGACAGCCTATGGCTACACCTTC.

The V call is TRBV5-6, the J call TRBJ1-5; D uncertain. This CDR3 comprises 13 residues. The germline CDR1 and CDR2 sequences are SGHDT and YYEEEE. V was trimmed by 7 bases and J by 11 bases, leaving 19 bases between them. As DNA, the CDR3 is TGTGCCAGCGGCGGGTATCGAGGAGCGGCCCAGCATTTT. This encodes CASGGYRGAAQHF.

This chain uses TRBV5-1 with TRBJ2-3; 12 bases match TRBD2. This CDR3 is 16 amino acids long. The ends lost 0 bases at V and 6 bases at J; junction bases unmatched: 5. Germline CDR1 and CDR2: SGHRS and YFSETQ. CDR3 in DNA: TGCGCCAGCAGCTTGGGATCTAGCGGGGGGGTGGATACGCAGTATTTT. This translates into CASSLGSSGGVDTQYF. The full variable domain, with the rest looked up from reference TRBV5-1 and TRBJ2-3, is KAGVTQTPRYLIKTRGQQVTLSCSPISGHRSVSWYQQTPGQGLQFLFEYFSETQRNKGNFPGRFSGRQFSNSRSEMNVSTLELGDSALYLCASSLGSSGGVDTQYFGPGTRLTVL.

The J gene is TRBJ2-1, the V gene TRBV13; TRBD2 aligns across 14 bases. Germline lookup yields CDR1 PRHDT and CDR2 FYEKMQ (reference sequence). V lost 5 bases to trimming and J lost 0 bases; unmatched junction nucleotides: 3. The CDR3 length is 17 residues. CDR3 in DNA: TGTGCCAGCAGCCGACTAGCGGGGGGGAGCTCCTACAATGAGCAGTTCTTC. Encoded protein: CASSRLAGGSSYNEQFF. Complete variable domain (other parts from reference TRBV13 and TRBJ2-1): AAGVIQSPRHLIKEKRETATLKCYPIPRHDTVYWYQQGPGQDPQFLISFYEKMQSDKGSIPDRFSAQQFSDYHSELNMSSLELGDSALYFCASSRLAGGSSYNEQFFGPGTRLTVL.

V is TRBV2 and J is TRBJ2-3, with TRBD1 identical over 7 bases. V lost 6 bases, J lost 0 bases, and 6 bases stayed unmatched. This CDR3 region has 15 residues. Looked up from germline, CDR1 is SNHLY and CDR2 is FYNNEI. The CDR3: CASRRGGESTDTQYF. In DNA form, the CDR3 reads TGTGCCAGCAGAAGAGGGGGCGAGAGCACAGATACGCAGTATTTT.

This CDR3 reads CASSRNGFEKLFF. The CDR3 region has the DNA TGTGCCAGTAGTAGGAACGGGTTTGAAAAACTGTTTTTT. This chain links TRBV19 with TRBJ1-4; D is unresolved. Trimming stripped 4 bases from V and 7 bases from J, with 10 bases between. The CDR3 extends over 13 amino acids. CDR1 is LNHDA, CDR2 SQIVND, per germline (reference sequence).

In this sample, this clone turned up a few times. This chain uses TRBV19 with TRBJ2-7; 11 nucleotides agree with TRBD1. CDR3 size: 16 residues. After removal of 10 bases from V and 4 bases from J, the junction contained 15 bases not matched to a gene. Germline V gives CDR1 LNHDA, CDR2 SQIVND (reference sequence). CDR3 sequence: CATRTGTGGSRYEQYF. CDR3 coding DNA: TGTGCCACCCGAACCGGGACAGGGGGGTCCCGTTACGAGCAGTACTTC. Full variable domain (rest looked up from reference TRBV19 and TRBJ2-7): DGGITQSPKYLFRKEGQNVTLSCEQNLNHDAMYWYRQDPGQGLRLIYYSQIVNDFQKGDIAEGYSVSREKKESFPLTVTSAQKNPTAFYLCATRTGTGGSRYEQYFGPGTRLTVT.

CDR3 protein: CASSIERSGQPQHF. The CDR3 DNA sequence: TGTGCCAGTAGTATCGAACGGAGCGGGCAGCCCCAGCATTTT. V is TRBV19 and J is TRBJ1-5; D not certain. Deletions cut 3 bases from V and 7 bases from J, with 13 bases between. The CDR3 has 14 residues. Germline V lookup: CDR1 LNHDA, CDR2 SQIVND (reference sequence).

This chain uses TRBV10-3 with TRBJ2-7; possibly TRBD2 for D (5 bases). Germline V gene sequence: CDR1 ENHRY, CDR2 SYGVKD. V was pared by 2 bases and J by 1 base, with 6 bases between. The CDR3 spans 13 residues. For the CDR3, the DNA is TGTGCCATCAGTGAGCCGGGGTCCTACGAGCAGTACTTC. It specifies CAISEPGSYEQYF.